Each of the 26 T cell receptor beta chains below was sequenced from the same sample in a study of CD8+ T cells in alopecia areata. Isolated RNA was reverse transcribed into cDNA used as the sequencing template. Produced via immunoSEQ multiplex PCR; TCRdb's table is partial and in-frame only. Of more than 150,000 clones in the sample, around 60% were seen once. The source was CD4+ T cells sorted from blood, collected at week 0. These receptors came from a human donor with alopecia areata.

A remark on this clone: It may be a read error: a sequence one base away is much more abundant. The rearrangement uses TRBV11-2 and TRBJ1-1; D is unclear. CDR1 is SGHAT and CDR2 is FQNNGV in the germline V gene. With 2 bases removed from V and 0 bases from J, the gap between germline ends came to 4 bases. The CDR3 is 13 residues long. For the CDR3, the DNA is TGTGCCAGCAGCTTACACATGAACACTGAAGCTTTCTTT. It encodes CASSLHMNTEAFF.

Remarks on this clone: An end of the junction differs from the germline gene, which may be a read error. V and J are TRBV7-7 and TRBJ2-5; D perhaps matches TRBD1 (6 bases). CDR3 length: 13 residues. Germline-derived CDR1 and CDR2 are SSHAT and FNYEAQ (reference sequence). CDR3 loop: CASSLGYRAVRYF. CDR3 bases: TGTGCTAGCAGCTTAGGGTACAGGGCTGTGAGATACTTC.

The chain joins TRBV7-9 to TRBJ1-4; no definite D call. The V gene lost 1 base and the J gene lost 4 bases, with 10 bases spanning the gap. The germline V gene has CDR1 SEHNR and CDR2 FQNEAQ (reference sequence). The CDR3 spans 15 residues. CDR3 nucleotide sequence: TGTGCCAGCAGCTTAGTGACGGGGATTAATGAAAAACTGTTTTTT. It specifies CASSLVTGINEKLFF.

The chain has TRBV25-1 and TRBJ1-2, with a possible D match to TRBD1 (5 bases). The V gene's germline CDR1 is MGHDK and CDR2 SYGVNS. V lost 2 bases, J lost 4 bases, and 8 bases lay in between. There are 13 residues in the CDR3. CDR3 nucleotide sequence: TGTGCCAGCAGTGAAGGGGGTGTCTATGGCTACACCTTC. Translation gives CASSEGGVYGYTF.

Worth noting for this clone: Other DNA sequences in this specimen translate into the identical CDR3. The rearrangement joins TRBV7-9 to TRBJ1-2, with 7 bases that match TRBD1. Germline trimming cut 5 bases from V and 5 bases from J; bases unmatched to any gene: 5. Germline V gives CDR1 SEHNR, CDR2 FQNEAQ (reference sequence). There are 13 residues in the CDR3. The CDR3 here is CASSLGQLYGYTF. DNA for the CDR3: TGTGCCAGCAGCCTGGGACAGTTATATGGCTACACCTTC.

This clone occurred a few times. The CDR3 nucleotides are TGTGCCAGCAGCTCCAACAGGGGAAGGGTCCACAATGAGCAGTTCTTC. This translates into CASSSNRGRVHNEQFF. This chain links TRBV11-3 with TRBJ2-1, with 7 nucleotides matching TRBD1. The CDR3 contains 16 residues. Looked up from germline, CDR1 is SGHNT and CDR2 is YENEEA. Trimming took 4 bases from V and 5 from J; bases not matched to a gene: 11.

In its sample, this clone was seen a few times. This chain joins TRBV10-3 and TRBJ2-3; perhaps TRBD2 as D (7 bases). V lost 8 bases and J 4 bases, leaving 16 bases between the germline ends. CDR1 ENHRY and CDR2 SYGVKD come from the germline V gene. This CDR3 spans 14 amino acids. CDR3 amino acids: CAISLGGGADTQYF. DNA for the CDR3: TGTGCCATCTCGCTGGGAGGGGGAGCAGATACGCAGTATTTT.

This clone has more than one count but fewer than ten. The V and J genes are TRBV18 and TRBJ2-4, with 9 nucleotides matching TRBD1. The CDR3 is 13 amino acids. V gave up 4 bases and J gave up 7 bases; unmatched junction bases: 2. CDR1 and CDR2 (germline): KGHSH, LQKENI. CDR3 DNA: TGTGCCAGCTCACGGGACAGGGATAACATTCAGTACTTC. It is translated as CASSRDRDNIQYF. Together with reference TRBV18 and TRBJ2-4, the CDR3 gives the full variable domain: NAGVMQNPRHLVRRRGQEARLRCSPMKGHSHVYWYRQLPEEGLKFMVYLQKENIIDESGMPKERFSAEFPKEGPSILRIQQVVRGDSAAYFCASSRDRDNIQYFGAGTRLSVL.

The chain combines TRBV30 with TRBJ1-5, with D unresolved. V lost 1 base and J lost 0, with 13 bases in between. Germline values: CDR1 GTSNPN, CDR2 SVGIG (reference sequence). The CDR3 totals 16 residues. The CDR3 nucleotides are TGTGCCTGGAGTGGGCGAGGGCGGTATAGCAATCAGCCCCAGCATTTT. This translates into CAWSGRGRYSNQPQHF.

The sample holds one count of this clone. The rearrangement joins TRBV9 to TRBJ1-6; TRBD1 aligns across 8 bases. There are 15 residues in the CDR3. Germline CDR1 SGDLS, CDR2 YYNGEE. V dropped 2 bases and J dropped 6; count of bases not matched to a gene: 4. CDR3 sequence (DNA): TGTGCCAGCAGCGTTGGACAGGGATTTAATTCACCCCTCCACTTT. Translation: CASSVGQGFNSPLHF.

This sequence joins TRBV29-1 and TRBJ2-5, with 8 bases matching TRBD1. V shed 6 bases, J shed 2 bases, and the junction held 8 bases outside the gene matches. Germline V lookup: CDR1 SQVTM, CDR2 ANQGSEA. This CDR3 comprises 14 residues. CDR3 in DNA: TGCAGCGTATCCGCTACAGGGGGACAAGAGACCCAGTACTTC. Protein: CSVSATGGQETQYF. Full variable domain (outside the CDR3, taken from reference TRBV29-1 and TRBJ2-5): SAVISQKPSRDICQRGTSLTIQCQVDSQVTMMFWYRQQPGQSLTLIATANQGSEATYESGFVIDKFPISRPNLTFSTLTVSNMSPEDSSIYLCSVSATGGQETQYFGPGTRLLVL.

The CDR3, as DNA: TGTGCCAGCAGTGGGGACCCAGGCAACGAGCAGTACTTC. Translation gives CASSGDPGNEQYF. V and J are TRBV2 and TRBJ2-7, with D perhaps TRBD1 or TRBD2 (5 bases each). In germline, CDR1 is SNHLY, CDR2 FYNNEI. The CDR3 loop spans 13 amino acids. Between the trimmed V and J ends, which lost 4 bases and 5 bases, there was a span of 12 bases.

This sequence joins TRBV4-1 and TRBJ2-5; no clear D. Between the trimmed V and J ends, which lost 1 base and 5 bases, there was a span of 11 bases. Germline assignment: CDR1 MGHRA and CDR2 YSYEKL. The CDR3 length is 14 residues. DNA of the CDR3: TGCGCCAGCAGCCAAGGAGTCGGACGGGAGACCCAGTACTTC. It specifies CASSQGVGRETQYF.

This chain uses TRBV27 with TRBJ2-7; possible D gene TRBD1, 5 bases. V lost 11 bases and J 3 bases, leaving 20 bases between the germline ends. This CDR3 has 14 amino acids. CDR1 is MNHEY and CDR2 is SMNVEV in the germline V gene (reference sequence). CDR3 in amino acids: CASKMGQVDYEQYF. The CDR3 DNA reads TGTGCCTCGAAAATGGGGCAGGTAGACTACGAGCAGTACTTC.

This chain links TRBV19 with TRBJ2-6; a possible D gene is TRBD1 (6 bases). The CDR3 contains 17 residues. Germline CDR1 LNHDA, CDR2 SQIVND (reference sequence). Trimming took off 7 bases at V and 4 bases at J, with 20 bases between the two ends. The CDR3 is CASNPAATGYGANVLTF. CDR3 bases: TGTGCCAGTAACCCCGCGGCTACAGGGTACGGGGCCAACGTCCTGACTTTC.

In the case of this clone: A single base separates this from a much larger clone, so it may be a read error. This sequence joins TRBV2 and TRBJ1-5, with a tentative D call TRBD1 (5 bases). Germline V gene lookup returns CDR1 SNHLY and CDR2 FYNNEI. There are 13 residues in the CDR3. With 4 bases removed from V and 3 bases from J, the gap between germline ends came to 7 bases. CDR3 sequence: CASSGQNNQPQHF. The CDR3 bases are TGTGCCAGCAGTGGACAGAACAATCAGCCCCAGCATTTT.

V is TRBV18 and J is TRBJ2-3; no clear D gene. V was shortened by 3 bases and J by 0 bases, with 7 bases between the two germline ends. This CDR3 contains 14 residues. The V gene's germline CDR1 is KGHSH and CDR2 LQKENI. Here the CDR3 reads CASSPLGSTDTQYF. CDR3 in DNA: TGTGCCAGCTCACCCTTAGGGAGCACAGATACGCAGTATTTT.

The table lists this clone with a few counts. This sequence joins TRBV5-1 and TRBJ2-4; a weak D match, TRBD1 (6 bases). CDR1 and CDR2 from the germline V gene are SGHRS and YFSETQ. There are 16 residues in the CDR3. Trimming shortened V by 4 bases and J by 8 bases, and 22 bases separated the two germline ends. CDR3 in amino acids: CASSRRADSLGDIQYF. Here the CDR3 DNA reads TGCGCCAGCAGCCGTCGCGCGGACAGTTTGGGGGACATTCAGTACTTC.

This rearrangement joins TRBV18 to TRBJ2-6, with TRBD2 as a possible D gene (5 bases). CDR3 size: 16 residues. Trimming stripped 0 bases from V and 2 bases from J, with 8 bases between. Germline assignment: CDR1 KGHSH and CDR2 LQKENI. As DNA, the CDR3 is TGTGCCAGCTCACCACCGTCCGGGACTGGGGCCAACGTCCTGACTTTC. Translating it yields CASSPPSGTGANVLTF.

The chain joins TRBV5-1 to TRBJ1-2; possible D gene TRBD1, 6 bases. This CDR3 has 16 residues. Germline loops: CDR1 SGHRS, CDR2 YFSETQ. Trimming cost V 4 bases and J 4 bases, with 20 bases left between them. The CDR3 protein is CASSRFLDRSTYGYTF. In DNA, the CDR3 is TGCGCCAGCAGCAGATTTCTGGACAGAAGCACCTATGGCTACACCTTC.

The chain couples TRBV30 to TRBJ2-2; D is ambiguous. CDR3 length: 13 residues. V was shortened by 0 bases and J by 5 bases, with 7 bases between the two germline ends. Per the germline V gene, CDR1 is GTSNPN and CDR2 is SVGIG (reference sequence). As DNA, the CDR3 is TGTGCCTGGAGTGTCGAGATGACCGGGGAGCTGTTTTTT. This translates into CAWSVEMTGELFF.

The gene calls are TRBV30 and TRBJ1-5; 7 bases match TRBD1. The junction had 12 bases not matched to a gene; V was cut back by 3 bases and J by 7 bases. This CDR3 comprises 15 residues. CDR1 GTSNPN and CDR2 SVGIG come from the germline V gene (reference sequence). CDR3 sequence reads: CAWSKETGTFQPQHF. The CDR3 bases are TGTGCCTGGAGCAAGGAGACAGGGACATTCCAGCCCCAGCATTTT.

V and J are TRBV7-6 and TRBJ1-4; D gene unclear. Trimming took 5 bases from V and 11 from J, leaving 12 bases between them. The germline CDR1 and CDR2 sequences are SGHVS and FNYEAQ. The CDR3 sequence is 12 residues long. This CDR3 is CASSPSSGKLFF. The CDR3 coding sequence is TGTGCCAGCAGCCCGTCGTCCGGGAAACTGTTTTTT.

On this clone itself: This CDR3 is also generated by other DNA sequences in the sample. The V call is TRBV5-1, the J call TRBJ2-5; TRBD2 might be the D (5 bases). The CDR3 covers 14 residues. Germline values: CDR1 SGHRS, CDR2 YFSETQ. The V and J ends lost 0 bases and 0 bases respectively, with 6 bases between them. The CDR3 spells CASSLAGDQETQYF. The DNA of the CDR3 is TGCGCCAGCAGCTTGGCCGGGGACCAAGAGACCCAGTACTTC.

The chain links TRBV15 to TRBJ2-5; 9 bases fit TRBD2. This CDR3 contains 14 residues. The V segment lost 3 bases and the J segment 5 bases; nucleotides outside the gene matches: 4. From germline, CDR1 is LNHNV and CDR2 YYDKDF (reference sequence). CDR3 coding DNA: TGTGCCACCAGCAGGCGGGGGGGCGCGGAGACCCAGTACTTC. This codes for CATSRRGGAETQYF.

V usage is TRBV6-5 and J usage is TRBJ1-1; 8 bases fit TRBD1. Looked up from germline, CDR1 is MNHEY and CDR2 is SVGAGI. The ends lost 4 bases at V and 8 bases at J; junction bases unmatched: 6. The CDR3 loop spans 13 amino acids. CDR3 bases: TGTGCCAGCAGTTGGGCCCGGGACAGGGAAGCTTTCTTT. Translated: CASSWARDREAFF.